The sequence of this TCR beta chain was determined in a study of CD8 T cells in ankylosing spondylitis (dated by TCRdb to about 2017). In terms of the full investigation: T cell receptor beta repertoires were profiled in healthy donors and ankylosing spondylitis patients so that disease-linked TCR variants could be found. Peripheral blood was sampled, and synovial fluid was also collected from ankylosing spondylitis patients. The full study cohort was made up of approximately 27 ankylosing spondylitis patients and 108 healthy donors.

The sequencer was an Illumina HiSeq 2500. TCR beta libraries were prepared by quantitative 5'-RACE with molecular barcodes. Per the original workflow: To identify disease-linked TCR variants, a new computational method was used, one built on a probabilistic model of VDJ rearrangement. Using fastp trimming at Q25 and MiXCR clonotype assembly, TCRdb reanalyzed the public sequencing data and kept in-frame beta chains. Each record represents a unique CDR3 protein, reported with the most common genes and DNA among its rows. The V and J calls follow TCRdb's processing rather than the paper's. The sample table contains around 7,000 distinct CDR3 sequences; only one count was recorded for under 8.5% of them. The top ten constitute approximately 22% of the sample. To note about this clonotype: This clone's antigen is unknown. No much larger clonotype is one base removed from it; base qualities were not supplied.

Results and caveats for the whole study, not just this receptor: Some motif variants were previously reported in synovial fluid and blood of reactive arthritis patients, suggesting common disease-initiation mechanisms. The disease-linked clones had a CD8+ phenotype and were found at relatively low frequencies in peripheral blood. Blood from ankylosing spondylitis patients appeared to be characterized by a TCR beta motif made up of about 8 highly homologous amino acid variants. The disease-linked clones were reported as significantly enriched in matched synovial fluid samples from ankylosing spondylitis patients.

The source material was blood, either unsorted or a sorted T cell fraction (not recorded which). This TCR was recovered from a male donor with ankylosing spondylitis or in good health (not recorded which).

The DNA sequence follows: TGTGCCAGCAGCGAAACGAGCGGGGGGGCCGCTGAGACCCAGTACTTC. Translated, this gives CASSETSGGAAETQYF. The sequence links TRBV9 to TRBJ2-5, with 10 bases aligning to TRBD2. According to the germline V gene, CDR1 reads SGDLS and CDR2 reads YYNGEE. Trimming takes 3 bases off V and 5 bases off J; junction bases not matched to a gene: 10. Counted from cysteine to phenylalanine, this CDR3 has 16 amino acids. Here the CDR3 DNA is all that survives: 48 bases in frame from base 1.